The following is a T cell receptor beta chain sequence with its context. What it recognizes is unknown. Trimming shortened V by 3 bases and J by 4 bases, and 10 bases separated the two germline ends. Germline values: CDR1 SGHAT, CDR2 FQNNGV. CDR3 length: 13 residues. TCRdb reprocessed the reads via MiXCR and lists one record per CDR3 protein. The profile shows under 500,000 distinct CDR3 sequences, approximately 40% of them singletons. The sample belongs to a study of T cell repertoires in cytomegalovirus infection. Study overall: Recently described HLA-C-restricted plus well-studied HLA-B-restricted CMV epitopes were used. Indications came from public TCR beta signatures; they pointed to CMV infection and to a matching HLA type. General study points: Carriage of CMV together with the relevant HLA was identifiable through cumulative public TCR beta family frequency. Predominance within the ex vivo response was attributable to HLA-C-restricted CMV-specific TCR beta clonotypes.

Specimen: cultured PBMCs, collected from culture after CMV antigen stimulation. This clonotype originated in a human donor in good health (CMV status not recorded). Some clones in this sample may be carry-over from other donors' samples. V gene TRBV11-2 combines with J gene TRBJ2-7; D not resolved. For the CDR3, the DNA is TGTGCCAGCAGCTTTAGTACGGTTTACGAGCAGTACTTC. This gives the protein CASSFSTVYEQYF.